The rows below give T cell receptor beta chains drawn from one sample of a study of T-cell reconstitution after alpha-beta-depleted transplantation in children. MiXCR, run by TCRdb on the PCR reads, gives a single entry per CDR3 protein. The table lists around 270,000 distinct CDR3 sequences, about 9.5% of them singletons. The material was PBMCs, obtained before TCRalphabeta/CD19-depleted stem cell transplant. These receptors were collected from a boy under three years old with acute myeloid leukemia, due to receive a stem cell transplant. The CDR3 runs from the conserved cysteine through the conserved F or W. Fields, in order: J gene, V gene, CDR3 length, D gene, clone size, CDR3 DNA, CDR3 protein. The D gene is left open where the match is weak. Where a row states a size, it is once, few, many or the class of an expanded clone; other rows omit it.

>TRBJ2-5|TRBV12-3/TRBV12-4|15|.|many
TGTGCCAGCAGTTCCACTCAGGGATGGGGGGAGACCCAGTACTTC
CASSSTQGWGETQYF
>TRBJ2-2|TRBV12-3/TRBV12-4|15|TRBD2|many
TGTGCCAGTCAATCGCGGGAGGCGAACACCGGGGAGCTGTTTTTT
CASQSREANTGELFF
>TRBJ1-2|TRBV14|15|.|few
TGTGCCAGCAGCCCACGCACAGGACTAGGCTATGGCTACACCTTC
CASSPRTGLGYGYTF
>TRBJ2-4|TRBV12-3/TRBV12-4|13|TRBD1|many
TGTGCCAGCAGACGACGACAGGGAAGCATTCAGTACTTC
CASRRRQGSIQYF
>TRBJ1-2|TRBV6-5|16|.|many
TGTGCCAGCAGTTACTCGAGAAGGGGCGCGGACTATGGCTACACCTTC
CASSYSRRGADYGYTF
>TRBJ2-6|TRBV6-1|15|.|.
TGTGCCAGCACCATGGAAGGGGCTGGGGCCAACGTCCTGACTTTC
CASTMEGAGANVLTF
>TRBJ2-3|TRBV30|14|TRBD2|many
TGTGCCTGGGATTGGGGGGGGAGCACAGATACGCAGTATTTT
CAWDWGGSTDTQYF
>TRBJ2-2|TRBV6-5|18|TRBD1|.
TGTGCCAGCAGTTACTCGGCCCAGGGGGAGTGGAACACCGGGGAGCTGTTTTTT
CASSYSAQGEWNTGELFF
>TRBJ2-1|TRBV12-3/TRBV12-4|16|TRBD2|many
TGTGCCAGCAGTTTACGTAGCGGGGGGACCTACAATGAGCAGTTCTTC
CASSLRSGGTYNEQFF
>TRBJ1-2|TRBV7-2|14|.|many
TGTGCCAGCAGCTTGCCGGGACTGATCTATGGCTACACCTTC
CASSLPGLIYGYTF
>TRBJ2-5|TRBV10-3|13|.|many
TGTGCCATCAGCCCCGGGCTCCAAGAGACCCAGTACTTC
CAISPGLQETQYF
>TRBJ1-5|TRBV24-1|13|.|many
TGTGCCACCAGCGGGGGCCGCAATCAGCCCCAGCATTTT
CATSGGRNQPQHF
>TRBJ2-2|TRBV30|14|.|few
TGTGCCTGTACTAACGCGGTCCTCACCGGGGAGCTGTTTTTT
CACTNAVLTGELFF
>TRBJ1-3|TRBV20-1|13|.|many
TGCAGTGCCCCAACGTGGGGGGGAAACACCATATATTTT
CSAPTWGGNTIYF
>TRBJ2-4|TRBV13|13|TRBD1|many
TGTGCCAGCAGCTCGGGACAGAAAAACATTCAGTACTTC
CASSSGQKNIQYF
>TRBJ2-4|TRBV5-4|18|.|.
TGTGCCAGCAGCTTGAAATCAGCGGGCGGTCTAGCCAAAAACATTCAGTACTTC
CASSLKSAGGLAKNIQYF
>TRBJ1-3|TRBV5-5|16|.|many
TGTGCCAGCAGCTTGGATTACAGGGAAACTGGAAACACCATATATTTT
CASSLDYRETGNTIYF
>TRBJ2-7|TRBV3-1|16|TRBD2|many
TGTGCCAGCAGCCAAAGACTAGCGGAGACACGCTACGAGCAGTACTTC
CASSQRLAETRYEQYF
>TRBJ1-3|TRBV18|12|.|many
TGTGCCAGCTCGACCTCTGGAAACACCATATATTTT
CASSTSGNTIYF
>TRBJ1-2|TRBV29-1|12|.|many
TGCAGCGTTCTACAGGGAGACTATGGCTACACCTTC
CSVLQGDYGYTF
>TRBJ1-1|TRBV5-1|14|.|many
TGCGCCAGCAGCTTGGCCTTTCTGAACACTGAAGCTTTCTTT
CASSLAFLNTEAFF
>TRBJ1-6|TRBV5-1|15|.|many
TGCGCCAGCTCCCCGGACCCCTCCTATAATTCACCCCTCCACTTT
CASSPDPSYNSPLHF
>TRBJ1-2|TRBV15|16|TRBD1|many
TGTGCCACCAGCAGAGCTCCTGGAGACAGGGAATATGGCTACACCTTC
CATSRAPGDREYGYTF
>TRBJ2-5|TRBV5-1|13|.|many
TGCGCCAGCAGCTTGGTTTCAAAAGAGACCCAGTACTTC
CASSLVSKETQYF
>TRBJ1-2|TRBV30|12|.|.
TGTGCCTGGAGTCTGGGGATCTATGGCTACACCTTC
CAWSLGIYGYTF
>TRBJ2-2|TRBV18|15|TRBD1|many
TGTGCCAGCTCACCGGAACAGGGGGCGACCGGGGAGCTGTTTTTT
CASSPEQGATGELFF
>TRBJ2-7|TRBV20-1|15|TRBD2|few
TGCAGTGCTAGAGGGGCTAGCGGACCGACGTACGAGCAGTACTTC
CSARGASGPTYEQYF
>TRBJ2-7|TRBV25-1|10|.|.
TGTGCCAGCAGACAGGGCGAGCAGTACTTC
CASRQGEQYF
>TRBJ1-5|TRBV12-3/TRBV12-4|14|.|many
TGTGCCAGCAGCTACAGGAATAGCAATCAGCCCCAGCATTTT
CASSYRNSNQPQHF
>TRBJ2-7|TRBV5-1|13|.|many
TGCGCCAGCAGCTTGGGCAGGGACTACGAGCAGTACTTC
CASSLGRDYEQYF
>TRBJ2-5|TRBV7-9|14|.|.
TGTGCCAGCAGCTTATTGAACGCAGGGAAGACCCAGTACTTC
CASSLLNAGKTQYF
>TRBJ2-5|TRBV11-2|16|TRBD2|many
TGTGCCAGCAGCTCGCAGGAGGCTAGCGGGATCGAGACCCAGTACTTC
CASSSQEASGIETQYF
>TRBJ2-3|TRBV19|16|.|few
TGTGCCAGTAGTATAGAACAGGGATGGGACACAGATACGCAGTATTTT
CASSIEQGWDTDTQYF
>TRBJ2-3|TRBV7-3|13|.|few
TGTGCCAGCAGCTTAACAGGGAAGGATACGCAGTATTTT
CASSLTGKDTQYF
>TRBJ1-4|TRBV28|14|.|many
TGTGCCAGCAGTTACCTTTTGGGGAGTGAAAAACTGTTTTTT
CASSYLLGSEKLFF
>TRBJ2-3|TRBV11-2|16|TRBD2|many
TGTGCCAGCAGCTCTTGGACTAGCGGGGACACAGATACGCAGTATTTT
CASSSWTSGDTDTQYF
>TRBJ2-5|TRBV10-3|14|.|.
TGTGCCATCAGTGTTGGCAGTCCGCAGGAGACCCAGTACTTC
CAISVGSPQETQYF
>TRBJ1-2|TRBV27|15|TRBD1|.
TGTGCCAGCAGTCAATGGGGGACAGGGGCCTATGGCTACACCTTC
CASSQWGTGAYGYTF
>TRBJ1-1|TRBV28|14|.|many
TGTGCCAGCAGTAATCTTGGCGGGGTCTTTGAAGCTTTCTTT
CASSNLGGVFEAFF